This entry lists 26 T cell receptor beta chains sequenced from one sample in a study of T cells after posttransplantation cyclophosphamide. Measured with immunoSEQ multiplex PCR; TCRdb has only the in-frame clones, and not every one. The sample lists about 22,000 clones; about 89% were seen once. Methotrexate plus calcineurin inhibitor accompanied controls' myeloablative marrow transplants; sampling was 1 year later. This specimen was PBMCs, taken after an allogeneic stem cell transplant with a calcineurin inhibitor and methotrexate. These receptors came from a female patient in her forties or fifties who received an allogeneic stem cell transplant from an unrelated donor, was CMV-positive, and had chronic GVHD only. Some T cells may have come from the graft donor.

V is TRBV4-1 and J is TRBJ2-4, with 8 bases fitting TRBD1. V dropped 1 base and J dropped 1; count of bases not matched to a gene: 6. CDR1 MGHRA and CDR2 YSYEKL come from the germline V gene. The CDR3 has 17 residues. CDR3 bases: TGCGCCAGCAGCCAAGGGCCCCGGACAGGGGCCAAAAACATTCAGTACTTC. Its translation is CASSQGPRTGAKNIQYF.

The chain uses TRBV7-2 and TRBJ1-2; maybe TRBD1 (6 bases). Trimming stripped 5 bases from V and 2 bases from J, with 21 bases between. The CDR3 extends over 17 amino acids. CDR1 and CDR2 (germline): SGHTA, FQGNSA. The DNA for the CDR3 is TGTGCCAGCAGCCCGCACCGAAGGCAGGGGCCAAACTATGGCTACACCTTC. This translates into CASSPHRRQGPNYGYTF.

This clone appeared once. This chain connects TRBV6-6 to TRBJ1-1, with D maybe TRBD1 (6 bases). V was shortened by 5 bases and J by 0 bases, with 10 bases between the two germline ends. Germline values: CDR1 MNHNY, CDR2 SVGAGI (reference sequence). The CDR3 spans 14 residues. The DNA of the CDR3 is TGTGCCAGCAGTACCGGGACATTGAACACTGAAGCTTTCTTT. It translates to CASSTGTLNTEAFF.

This clone was observed a single time. V gene TRBV27 combines with J gene TRBJ2-7; D may be TRBD2 (6 bases). This CDR3 is built from 14 residues. Deletions cut 7 bases from V and 2 bases from J, with 15 bases between. Germline-derived CDR1 and CDR2 are MNHEY and SMNVEV (reference sequence). The CDR3 DNA is TGTGCCAGCACCGCAACTAGCAGCGCCTACGAGCAGTACTTC. It is translated as CASTATSSAYEQYF.

The chain couples TRBV7-2 to TRBJ1-5; maybe TRBD1 (6 bases). The CDR3 is made up of 15 amino acids. Germline V gene data show CDR1 as SGHTA and CDR2 as FQGNSA. Trimming removed 1 base at V and 3 bases at J, with 10 bases between. CDR3 sequence: CASSLDRDNNQPQHF. In DNA form, the CDR3 reads TGTGCCAGCAGCTTAGACAGGGATAACAATCAGCCCCAGCATTTT.

This chain links TRBV6-5 with TRBJ2-1, with 7 bases lining up with TRBD2. After removal of 2 bases from V and 8 bases from J, the junction contained 12 bases not matched to a gene. The CDR3 runs 16 residues. Germline V gene data show CDR1 as MNHEY and CDR2 as SVGAGI. The CDR3 loop reads CASSYAGDGFADEQFF. The CDR3 nucleotides are TGTGCCAGCAGTTACGCGGGAGATGGATTTGCCGATGAGCAGTTCTTC.

The V gene is TRBV10-2, the J gene TRBJ2-5; TRBD2 agrees at 8 bases. The CDR3 extends over 15 amino acids. Looked up from germline, CDR1 is WSHSY and CDR2 is SAAADI. V dropped 7 bases and J dropped 4; count of bases not matched to a gene: 11. CDR3 nucleotide sequence: TGCGCCAGCAATAAAGCGGGAGTCTCGGGAGAGACCCAGTACTTC. Encoded protein: CASNKAGVSGETQYF.

This chain joins TRBV4-1 and TRBJ2-1; D is ambiguous. This CDR3 comprises 16 residues. The V end was cut by 4 bases, the J end by 0 bases, with 13 bases between. Germline CDR1 MGHRA, CDR2 YSYEKL. The CDR3: CASSRGIAYSYNEQFF. The CDR3 bases are TGCGCCAGCAGCCGAGGTATCGCTTACTCCTACAATGAGCAGTTCTTC.

The chain uses TRBV6-6 and TRBJ2-7; D not certain. This CDR3 contains 14 residues. The germline V gene has CDR1 MNHNY and CDR2 SVGAGI (reference sequence). Trimming took off 4 bases at V and 2 bases at J, with 12 bases between the two ends. CDR3 sequence: CASSFGPRAYEQYF. CDR3 sequence (DNA): TGTGCCAGCAGTTTCGGTCCAAGAGCCTACGAGCAGTACTTC.

V usage is TRBV29-1 and J usage is TRBJ2-5; 8 nucleotides align to TRBD2. Germline assignment: CDR1 SQVTM and CDR2 ANQGSEA. The CDR3 sequence is 14 residues long. Trimming took 0 bases from V and 5 from J; bases not matched to a gene: 5. The DNA for the CDR3 is TGCAGCGTTGAAGAGACCGGGAGGGGGGAGACCCAGTACTTC. Encoded protein: CSVEETGRGETQYF.

The V and J genes are TRBV19 and TRBJ2-1, with TRBD1 identical over 7 bases. V trimming: 2 bases; J trimming: 0 bases; junction bases outside the gene matches: 4. This CDR3 is 16 amino acids long. The V gene's germline CDR1 is LNHDA and CDR2 SQIVND (reference sequence). This chain's CDR3 is CASSIRQGTSYNEQFF. The CDR3 region has the DNA TGTGCCAGTAGTATACGACAGGGCACCTCCTACAATGAGCAGTTCTTC.

V is TRBV6-5 and J is TRBJ2-7; 7 bases map to TRBD2. The CDR3 runs to 16 residues. Losses at the gene ends were 0 bases for V and 4 bases for J; bases not matched to a gene: 9. Germline V gives CDR1 MNHEY, CDR2 SVGAGI. CDR3 sequence: CASSYSIARERYEQYF. CDR3 in DNA: TGTGCCAGCAGTTACTCGATCGCGCGGGAGAGATACGAGCAGTACTTC.

The V call is TRBV28, the J call TRBJ1-1, with 7 bases lining up with TRBD1. The CDR3 is 15 residues long. Germline-derived CDR1 and CDR2 are MDHEN and SYDVKM. The J segment lost 1 base and the V segment lost 4 bases, leaving 6 bases of the junction unmatched. The CDR3 spells CASSSPRQGNTEAFF. The CDR3 bases are TGTGCCAGCAGTTCCCCCCGACAGGGGAACACTGAAGCTTTCTTT.

The CDR3 nucleotides read TGCAGCGCCGGACAGGGCCACGAGCAGTACTTC. Protein: CSAGQGHEQYF. The chain couples TRBV29-1 to TRBJ2-7, with TRBD1 matching over 8 bases. The CDR3 has 11 residues. V lost 7 bases and J lost 5; bases outside the gene matches: 4. Germline-derived CDR1 and CDR2 are SQVTM and ANQGSEA.

This chain joins TRBV18 and TRBJ2-1; 11 nucleotides match TRBD2. This CDR3 spans 16 amino acids. After removal of 2 bases from V and 1 base from J, the junction contained 1 base not matched to a gene. Per the germline V gene, CDR1 is KGHSH and CDR2 is LQKENI. This CDR3 reads CASSPLAGGSYNEQFF. For the CDR3, the DNA is TGTGCCAGCTCACCATTAGCGGGAGGGTCCTACAATGAGCAGTTCTTC.

V and J are TRBV6-1 and TRBJ1-2; maybe TRBD1 (5 bases). The length of the CDR3 is 12 residues. Trimming stripped 5 bases from V and 7 bases from J, with 11 bases between. Per germline, CDR1 MNHNS and CDR2 SASEGT. In DNA, the CDR3 is TGTGCCAGCAGTTCCCAGGGCTTTGGCTACACCTTC. It translates to CASSSQGFGYTF.

V usage is TRBV5-1 and J usage is TRBJ2-3, with 7 bases that match TRBD2. Germline assignment: CDR1 SGHRS and CDR2 YFSETQ. V shed 5 bases, J shed 4 bases, and the junction held 4 bases outside the gene matches. The CDR3 covers 13 residues. The CDR3 reads CASRAGVSDTQYF. In nucleotides, the CDR3 is TGCGCCAGCAGGGCGGGAGTATCAGATACGCAGTATTTT.

This sequence joins TRBV27 and TRBJ1-1; D unclear. Germline V CDR1 and CDR2: MNHEY, SMNVEV (reference sequence). The CDR3 has 12 residues. Trimming took off 10 bases at V and 6 bases at J, with 15 bases between the two ends. The CDR3 protein is CATTGRRPEAFF. The CDR3 DNA is TGTGCCACCACGGGGAGGAGGCCTGAAGCTTTCTTT.

A single count supports this clone. This chain uses TRBV5-6 with TRBJ2-1; 9 positions match TRBD1. Losses at the gene ends were 5 bases for V and 9 bases for J; bases not matched to a gene: 12. Per germline, CDR1 SGHDT and CDR2 YYEEEE. The CDR3 has 15 amino acids. The CDR3 coding sequence is TGTGCCAGCAGGTCTCCCGGGACAGGGCTGGTTGAGCAGTTCTTC. Amino acid sequence: CASRSPGTGLVEQFF.

This sequence joins TRBV28 and TRBJ1-1; D not resolved. Germline V CDR1 and CDR2: MDHEN, SYDVKM. The V and J ends lost 1 base and 6 bases respectively, with 12 bases between them. This CDR3 has 14 amino acids. CDR3 sequence: CASSLLGGVSEAFF. The CDR3 nucleotides are TGTGCCAGCAGTTTATTAGGAGGTGTCTCTGAAGCTTTCTTT.

The chain has TRBV5-4 and TRBJ2-1; 9 nucleotides line up with TRBD2. V dropped 0 bases and J dropped 8; count of bases not matched to a gene: 3. The CDR3 consists of 14 residues. Per germline, CDR1 SGHNT and CDR2 YYREEE (reference sequence). CDR3 nucleotides: TGTGCCAGCAGCTTGGGGCTAGCGGGATATGAGCAGTTCTTC. It yields the protein CASSLGLAGYEQFF.

The CDR3 region is CASRLLGSGTDTQYF. The CDR3 nucleotides are TGTGCCAGCAGACTTCTTGGGAGTGGCACAGATACGCAGTATTTT. The chain carries TRBV6-6 and TRBJ2-3; TRBD2 is a possible D gene (5 bases). The germline V gene encodes CDR1 MNHNY and CDR2 SVGAGI (reference sequence). V lost 6 bases, J lost 1 base, and 14 bases lay in between. The CDR3 is 15 residues long.

The rearrangement links TRBV15 to TRBJ2-3; maybe TRBD1 (5 bases). V was cut by 5 bases and J by 4 bases, with 10 bases left in between. This CDR3 contains 13 residues. CDR1 is LNHNV and CDR2 is YYDKDF in the germline V gene (reference sequence). The CDR3 DNA reads as TGTGCCACCAGCGCTAGGGGTGCAGATACGCAGTATTTT. The encoded protein is CATSARGADTQYF.

In this sample, this clone turned up once. This sequence joins TRBV5-1 and TRBJ2-3, with 10 bases lining up with TRBD1. CDR1 is SGHRS and CDR2 is YFSETQ in the germline V gene. This CDR3 is built from 15 residues. J lost 2 bases, V lost 7 bases, and 7 bases had no gene match. Here the CDR3 reads CASVLDRGFTDTQYF. The CDR3 DNA reads as TGCGCCAGCGTCTTGGACAGGGGGTTCACAGATACGCAGTATTTT.

This clone was seen only once. This CDR3 reads CASSPDREPSYNEQFF. Written as DNA, the CDR3 is TGTGCCAGCAGTCCCGATCGGGAGCCCTCCTACAATGAGCAGTTCTTC. The V gene is TRBV27, the J gene TRBJ2-1; a weak D match, TRBD2 (6 bases). The V end lost 5 bases, the J end lost 0 bases, and 14 bases lay between the germline ends. Germline CDR1 and CDR2: MNHEY and SMNVEV (reference sequence). This CDR3 is 16 amino acids long.

The rearrangement joins TRBV11-2 to TRBJ2-1; TRBD2 matches 12 bases. Unmatched junction bases numbered 8, after V lost 7 bases and J lost 4 bases. Germline loops: CDR1 SGHAT, CDR2 FQNNGV. The CDR3 covers 16 residues. The CDR3 protein is CASKRLAGERYNEQFF. DNA of the CDR3: TGTGCCAGCAAACGACTAGCGGGAGAAAGATACAATGAGCAGTTCTTC. Supplemented by reference TRBV11-2 and TRBJ2-1, the full variable domain reads EAGVAQSPRYKIIEKRQSVAFWCNPISGHATLYWYQQILGQGPKLLIQFQNNGVVDDSQLPKDRFSAERLKGVDSTLKIQPAKLEDSAVYLCASKRLAGERYNEQFFGPGTRLTVL.